The entry that follows covers one T cell receptor beta chain sequence. As yet, its antigen is unknown. At the DNA level, this CDR3 is encoded by other sequences in the same sample as well. This entry belongs to a study of beta chain features in type 1 diabetes. Overall study findings and caveats: Type 1 diabetes patients had VDJ junctions that carried fewer insertions and more deletions.

A CD45RO/CCR7/CD25/CD127/CD95/CD27 panel sorted naive, central memory, regulatory and stem cell-like memory CD4+ cells. The entirety of the isolated RNA underwent reverse transcription, so expressed TCRB transcripts were sequenced. Clones were sequenced by immunoSEQ multiplex PCR, and TCRdb holds only the in-frame ones, with some missing. The profile covers 860,000 or so clones, with under 20% appearing a single time and 0.02% to 0.03% taken by the ten largest. Germline CDR1 and CDR2: SGDLS and YYNGEE. V gave up 1 base and J gave up 5 bases; unmatched junction bases: 5. The CDR3 runs 14 residues. Sequencing input: naive CD4+ T cells from blood. The chain uses TRBV9 and TRBJ2-5; 7 positions match TRBD2. The sequence derives from a woman in her late teens or twenties in good health. In DNA form, the CDR3 reads TGTGCCAGCAGCGTAACGGGAGGAAGGGAGACCCAGTACTTC. Translated: CASSVTGGRETQYF. Full variable domain (missing parts from reference TRBV9 and TRBJ2-5): DSGVTQTPKHLITATGQRVTLRCSPRSGDLSVYWYQQSLDQGLQFLIQYYNGEERAKGNILERFSAQQFPDLHSELNLSSLELGDSALYFCASSVTGGRETQYFGPGTRLLVL.